The subject of this entry is one T cell receptor beta chain. Its cognate antigen is unknown. Naivety among CD8 cells was defined by CD45RO negativity and positive CCR7 selection, thereby excluding terminally differentiated effector memory CD45RA+ cells. Generated by immunoSEQ multiplex PCR, the TCRdb table keeps only in-frame clones and is missing some. Among around 2,000,000 clones listed, over 85% were seen once. This specimen comes from a study of shared clonotypes between healthy human individuals. Regarding the study as a whole: Between a handful of donors, naive CD4 clonotypes were shared at a level of around 5.2%.

This CDR3 contains 16 residues. The V and J ends lost 2 bases and 4 bases respectively, with 18 bases between them. Germline lookup yields CDR1 MNHNY and CDR2 SVGAGI (reference sequence). The specimen was naive CD8+ T cells sorted from blood. V gene TRBV6-6 combines with J gene TRBJ2-7, with D possibly TRBD2 on 5 matching bases. The receptor was derived from a man younger than 30 in good health. The CDR3 DNA reads TGTGCCAGCAGTTACAGGCCGGGCGTAGCGAAGTACGAGCAGTACTTC. Translating gives CASSYRPGVAKYEQYF.